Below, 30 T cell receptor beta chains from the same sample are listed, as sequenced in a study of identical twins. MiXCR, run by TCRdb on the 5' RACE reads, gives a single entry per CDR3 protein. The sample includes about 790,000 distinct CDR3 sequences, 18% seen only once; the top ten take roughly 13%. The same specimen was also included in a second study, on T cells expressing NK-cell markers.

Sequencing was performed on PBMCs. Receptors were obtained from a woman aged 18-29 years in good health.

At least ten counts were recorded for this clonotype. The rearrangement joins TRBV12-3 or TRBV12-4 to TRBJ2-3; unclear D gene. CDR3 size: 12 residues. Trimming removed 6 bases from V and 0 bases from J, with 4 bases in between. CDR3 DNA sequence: TGTGCCAGCAGCCGTAGCACAGATACGCAGTATTTT. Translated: CASSRSTDTQYF.

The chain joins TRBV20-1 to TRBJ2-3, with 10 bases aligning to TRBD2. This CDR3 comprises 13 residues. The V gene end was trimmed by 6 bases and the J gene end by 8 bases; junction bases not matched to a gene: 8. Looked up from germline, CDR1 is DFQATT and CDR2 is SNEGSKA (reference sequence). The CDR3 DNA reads TGCAGTGCCAGGACTAGCGGCCCCGGTACGCAGTATTTT. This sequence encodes CSARTSGPGTQYF.

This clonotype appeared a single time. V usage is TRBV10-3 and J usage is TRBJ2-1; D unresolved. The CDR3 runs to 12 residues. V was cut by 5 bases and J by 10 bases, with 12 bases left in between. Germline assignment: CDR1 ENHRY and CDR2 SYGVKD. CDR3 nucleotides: TGTGCCATCAGTTCACTAACCCGCGAGCAGTTCTTC. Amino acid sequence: CAISSLTREQFF.

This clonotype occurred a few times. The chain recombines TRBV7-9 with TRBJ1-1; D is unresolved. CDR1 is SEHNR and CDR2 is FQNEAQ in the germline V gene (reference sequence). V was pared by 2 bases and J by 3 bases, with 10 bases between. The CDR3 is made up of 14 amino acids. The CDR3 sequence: CASSLSGVDTEAFF. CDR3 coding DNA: TGTGCCAGCAGCTTATCTGGGGTTGACACTGAAGCTTTCTTT.

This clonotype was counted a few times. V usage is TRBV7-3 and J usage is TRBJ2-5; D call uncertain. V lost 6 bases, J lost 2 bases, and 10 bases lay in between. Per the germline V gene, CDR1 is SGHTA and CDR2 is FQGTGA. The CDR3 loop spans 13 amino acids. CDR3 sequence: CASSGVAQETQYF. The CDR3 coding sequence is TGTGCCAGCAGTGGCGTGGCACAAGAGACCCAGTACTTC.

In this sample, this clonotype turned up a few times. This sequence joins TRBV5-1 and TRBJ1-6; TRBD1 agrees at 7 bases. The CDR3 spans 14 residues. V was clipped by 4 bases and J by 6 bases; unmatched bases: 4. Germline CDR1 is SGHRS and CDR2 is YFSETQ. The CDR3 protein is CASSEDRTNSPLHF. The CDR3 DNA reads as TGCGCCAGCAGCGAGGACAGGACTAATTCACCCCTCCACTTT. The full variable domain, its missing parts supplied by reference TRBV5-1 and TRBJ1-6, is KAGVTQTPRYLIKTRGQQVTLSCSPISGHRSVSWYQQTPGQGLQFLFEYFSETQRNKGNFPGRFSGRQFSNSRSEMNVSTLELGDSALYLCASSEDRTNSPLHFGNGTRLTVT.

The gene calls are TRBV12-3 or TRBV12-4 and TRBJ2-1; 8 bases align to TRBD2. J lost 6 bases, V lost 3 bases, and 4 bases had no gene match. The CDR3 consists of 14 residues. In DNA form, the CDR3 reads TGTGCCAGCAGTTTCTTTAGCGGGACCAATGAGCAGTTCTTC. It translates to CASSFFSGTNEQFF.

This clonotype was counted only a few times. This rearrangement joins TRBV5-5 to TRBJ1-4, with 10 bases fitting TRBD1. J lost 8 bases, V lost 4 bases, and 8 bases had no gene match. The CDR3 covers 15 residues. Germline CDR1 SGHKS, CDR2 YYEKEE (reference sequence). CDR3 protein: CASSPRTGGVEKLFF. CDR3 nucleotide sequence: TGTGCCAGCAGCCCGCGGACAGGGGGTGTGGAAAAACTGTTTTTT.

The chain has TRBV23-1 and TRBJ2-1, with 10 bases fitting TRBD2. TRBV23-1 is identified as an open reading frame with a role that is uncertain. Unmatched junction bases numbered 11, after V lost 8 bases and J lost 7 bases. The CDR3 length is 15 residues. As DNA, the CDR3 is TGCGCCAGCCAGTTAACACTAGCGGGGTGGAATGAGCAGTTCTTC. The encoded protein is CASQLTLAGWNEQFF.

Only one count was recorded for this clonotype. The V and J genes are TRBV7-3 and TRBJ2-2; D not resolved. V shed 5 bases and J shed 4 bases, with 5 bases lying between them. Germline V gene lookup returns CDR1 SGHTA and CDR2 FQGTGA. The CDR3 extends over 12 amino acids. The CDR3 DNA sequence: TGTGCCAGCAGCCACCCCACCGGGGAGCTGTTTTTT. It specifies CASSHPTGELFF.

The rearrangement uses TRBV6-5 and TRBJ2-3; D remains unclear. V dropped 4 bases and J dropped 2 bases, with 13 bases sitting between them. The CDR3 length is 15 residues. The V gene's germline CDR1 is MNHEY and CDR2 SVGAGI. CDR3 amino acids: CASSLMTEFTDTQYF. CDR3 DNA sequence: TGTGCCAGCAGTTTGATGACCGAGTTCACAGATACGCAGTATTTT.

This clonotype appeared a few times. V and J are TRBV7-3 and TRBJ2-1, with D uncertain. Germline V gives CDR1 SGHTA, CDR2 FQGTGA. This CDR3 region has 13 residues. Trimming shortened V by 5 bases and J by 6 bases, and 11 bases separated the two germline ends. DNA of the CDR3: TGTGCCAGCAGCCCACAATCATCCAATGAGCAGTTCTTC. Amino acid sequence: CASSPQSSNEQFF.

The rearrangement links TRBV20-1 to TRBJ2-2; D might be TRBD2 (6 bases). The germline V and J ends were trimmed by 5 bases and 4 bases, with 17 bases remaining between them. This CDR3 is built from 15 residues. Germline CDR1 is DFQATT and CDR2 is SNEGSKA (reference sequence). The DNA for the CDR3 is TGCAGTGCTCACGATCCCAGGAGGGGCACCGGGGAGCTGTTTTTT. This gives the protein CSAHDPRRGTGELFF.

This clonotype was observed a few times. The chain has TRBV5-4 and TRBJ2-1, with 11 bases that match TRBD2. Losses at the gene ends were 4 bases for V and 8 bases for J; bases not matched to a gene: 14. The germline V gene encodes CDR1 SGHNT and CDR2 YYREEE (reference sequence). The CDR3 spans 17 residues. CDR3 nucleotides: TGTGCCAGCAGCCCGGGGGGCCCTAGCGGGAGGACGGATGAGCAGTTCTTC. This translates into CASSPGGPSGRTDEQFF.

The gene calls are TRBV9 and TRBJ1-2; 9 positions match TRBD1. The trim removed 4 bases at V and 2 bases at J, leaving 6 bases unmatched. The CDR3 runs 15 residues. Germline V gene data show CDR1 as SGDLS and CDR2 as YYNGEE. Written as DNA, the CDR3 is TGTGCCAGCAGCCCGCTGACAGGGGGAAACTATGGCTACACCTTC. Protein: CASSPLTGGNYGYTF.

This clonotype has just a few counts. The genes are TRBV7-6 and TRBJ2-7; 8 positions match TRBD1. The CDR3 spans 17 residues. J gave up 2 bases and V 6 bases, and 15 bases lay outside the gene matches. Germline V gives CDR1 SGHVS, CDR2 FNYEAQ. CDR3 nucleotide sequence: TGTGCCAGCAGTCAGGGGGCCGGGACAGAACCGACCTACGAGCAGTACTTC. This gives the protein CASSQGAGTEPTYEQYF.

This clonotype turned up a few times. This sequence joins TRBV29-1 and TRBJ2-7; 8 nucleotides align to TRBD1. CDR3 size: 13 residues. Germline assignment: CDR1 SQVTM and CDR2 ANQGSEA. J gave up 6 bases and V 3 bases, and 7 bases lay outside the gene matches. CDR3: CSVDTTGDREQYF. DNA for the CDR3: TGCAGCGTTGACACGACAGGGGACCGCGAGCAGTACTTC.

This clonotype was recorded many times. The CDR3 region is CSADQLGNTGELFF. The DNA of the CDR3 is TGCAGTGCTGACCAGCTGGGAAACACCGGGGAGCTGTTTTTT. V usage is TRBV20-1 and J usage is TRBJ2-2; D gene uncertain. Per the germline V gene, CDR1 is DFQATT and CDR2 is SNEGSKA (reference sequence). V lost 5 bases and J 2 bases, leaving 12 bases between the germline ends. This CDR3 comprises 14 residues.

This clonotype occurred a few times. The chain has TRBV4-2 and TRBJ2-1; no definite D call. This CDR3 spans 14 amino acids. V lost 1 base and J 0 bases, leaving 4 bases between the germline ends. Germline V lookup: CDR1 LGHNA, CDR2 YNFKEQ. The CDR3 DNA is TGTGCCAGCAGCCAAGCAGACTCCTACAATGAGCAGTTCTTC. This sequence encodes CASSQADSYNEQFF.

CDR3 DNA: TGTGCCAGCAGGACCACAGGGACCGAGAACACTGAAGCTTTCTTT. This sequence encodes CASRTTGTENTEAFF. This chain joins TRBV25-1 and TRBJ1-1; weak D call: TRBD1 (6 bases). The CDR3 runs 15 residues. Germline CDR1 MGHDK, CDR2 SYGVNS. The V end was cut by 6 bases, the J end by 1 base, with 15 bases between.

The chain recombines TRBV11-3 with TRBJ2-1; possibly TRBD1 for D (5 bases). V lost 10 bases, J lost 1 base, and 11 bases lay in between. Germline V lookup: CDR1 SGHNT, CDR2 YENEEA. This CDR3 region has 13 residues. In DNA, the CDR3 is TGTGCCATCCAGGGTGAGTCCTACAATGAGCAGTTCTTC. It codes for CAIQGESYNEQFF.

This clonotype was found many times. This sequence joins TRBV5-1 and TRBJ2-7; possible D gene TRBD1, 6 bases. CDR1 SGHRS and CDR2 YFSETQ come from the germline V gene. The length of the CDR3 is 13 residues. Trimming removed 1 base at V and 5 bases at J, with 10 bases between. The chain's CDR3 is CASSLNRVHEQYF. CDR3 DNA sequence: TGCGCCAGCAGCTTGAACAGGGTCCACGAGCAGTACTTC.

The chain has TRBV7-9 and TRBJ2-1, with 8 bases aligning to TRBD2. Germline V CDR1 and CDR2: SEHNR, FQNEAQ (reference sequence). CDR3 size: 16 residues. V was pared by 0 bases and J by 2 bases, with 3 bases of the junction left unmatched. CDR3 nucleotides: TGTGCCAGCAGCTTAGCGACGACTAGCGCCTACAATGAGCAGTTCTTC. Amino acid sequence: CASSLATTSAYNEQFF.

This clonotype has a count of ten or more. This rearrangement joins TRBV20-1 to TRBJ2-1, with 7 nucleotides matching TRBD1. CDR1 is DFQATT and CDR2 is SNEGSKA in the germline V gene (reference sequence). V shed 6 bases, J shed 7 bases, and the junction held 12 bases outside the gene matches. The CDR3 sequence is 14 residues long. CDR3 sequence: CSAPTGRLGNEQFF. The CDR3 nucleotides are TGCAGTGCCCCGACAGGGCGTCTGGGAAATGAGCAGTTCTTC.

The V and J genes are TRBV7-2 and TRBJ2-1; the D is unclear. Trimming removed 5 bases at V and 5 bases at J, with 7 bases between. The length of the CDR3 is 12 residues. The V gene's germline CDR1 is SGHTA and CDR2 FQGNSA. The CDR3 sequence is CASSATDNEQFF. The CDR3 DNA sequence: TGTGCCAGCAGCGCCACCGACAATGAGCAGTTCTTC.

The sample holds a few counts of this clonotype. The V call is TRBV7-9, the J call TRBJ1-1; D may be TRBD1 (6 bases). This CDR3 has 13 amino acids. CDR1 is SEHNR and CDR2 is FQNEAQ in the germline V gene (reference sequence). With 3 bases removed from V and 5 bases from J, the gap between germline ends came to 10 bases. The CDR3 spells CASSFYQGTEAFF. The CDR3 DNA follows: TGTGCCAGCAGCTTTTATCAGGGGACTGAAGCTTTCTTT.

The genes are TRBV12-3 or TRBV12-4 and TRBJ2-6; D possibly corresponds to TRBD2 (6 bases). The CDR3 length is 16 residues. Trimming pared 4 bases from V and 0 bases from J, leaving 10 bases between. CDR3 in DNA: TGTGCCAGCAGTTGGGGGGAATACTCTGGGGCCAACGTCCTGACTTTC. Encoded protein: CASSWGEYSGANVLTF.

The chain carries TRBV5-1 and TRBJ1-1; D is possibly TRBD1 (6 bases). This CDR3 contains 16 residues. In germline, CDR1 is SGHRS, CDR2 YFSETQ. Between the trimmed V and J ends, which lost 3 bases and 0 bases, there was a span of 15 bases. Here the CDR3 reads CASSSTGQIMNTEAFF. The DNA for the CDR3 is TGCGCCAGCAGCTCTACCGGACAGATCATGAACACTGAAGCTTTCTTT. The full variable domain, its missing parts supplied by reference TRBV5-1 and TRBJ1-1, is KAGVTQTPRYLIKTRGQQVTLSCSPISGHRSVSWYQQTPGQGLQFLFEYFSETQRNKGNFPGRFSGRQFSNSRSEMNVSTLELGDSALYLCASSSTGQIMNTEAFFGQGTRLTVV.

In DNA form, the CDR3 reads TGCGCCAGCAGCCAAGCACAGCGGGAGGGGAACAAGTATTTT. Translation gives CASSQAQREGNKYF. V and J are TRBV4-3 and TRBJ2-3; 10 bases align to TRBD2. J gave up 13 bases and V 1 base, and 8 bases lay outside the gene matches. The CDR3 loop spans 14 amino acids. Germline V CDR1 and CDR2: LGHNA, YSLEER.

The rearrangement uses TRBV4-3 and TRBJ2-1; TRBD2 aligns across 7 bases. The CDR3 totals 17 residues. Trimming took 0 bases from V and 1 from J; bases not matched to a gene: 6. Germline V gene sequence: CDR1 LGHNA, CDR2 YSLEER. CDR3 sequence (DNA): TGCGCCAGCAGCCAAGAGGTCGCTAGCGGATCCTACAATGAGCAGTTCTTC. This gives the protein CASSQEVASGSYNEQFF.